This T cell receptor (beta chain) was documented in a study of vaccination and CD4 T cells after COVID-19. The wider study: Post-COVID samples were collected a median about 94 days following diagnosis, spanning 35 to 161.

Treatment: roughly 10-day PBMC culture with coronavirus spike peptide pools or control peptides (ViraFEST assay). The collection of CD4+ T cells from the unexposed donor took place before the COVID-19 pandemic (2011-2018). Expansion of antigen-specific T cells with peptide pools by ViraFEST preceded sequencing of TCRs. Peptide pools at 9.5 to 10 ug/ml and IL-2 at approximately 10 IU/ml were added to cultures of around 1.9 million PBMCs per well. This clonotype occurred a few times. Its antigen is currently unknown. The CDR3 has 15 residues. Between the trimmed V and J ends, which lost 0 bases and 5 bases, there was a span of 11 bases. CDR1 is ENHRY and CDR2 is SYGVKD in the germline V gene. The assay that was used to sequence DNA from cultured CD4+ T cells was the Oncomine TCR Beta short-read assay. It was cultured CD4+ T cells from which genomic DNA was extracted. One entry per CDR3 protein, called by TCRdb with MiXCR from the PCR reads. The sample consists of 7,000 or so distinct CDR3 sequences, around 46% of them appearing once.

The chain links TRBV10-3 to TRBJ1-5; no firm D call. The sample taken for sequencing was CD4+ T cells from blood, cultured in vitro. The clonotype originates from a human donor in good health. The CDR3 DNA sequence: TGTGCCATCAGTGAGTCGATGAGGTCTGATCAGCCCCAGCATTTT. Protein: CAISESMRSDQPQHF.